A single sample is the source of the 6 T cell receptor beta chains below, sequenced in a study of cytomegalovirus exposure and HLA in healthy donors. The PCR was carried out with 60 Vbeta primers and 13 Jbeta primers. Measured with immunoSEQ multiplex PCR; TCRdb has only the in-frame clones, and not every one. In all, the sample yields 60,000 to 85,000 clones. Sequenced: PBMCs. All receptors come from a man in his fifties in good health and CMV-seropositive.

This rearrangement joins TRBV2 to TRBJ1-6, with D unresolved. The CDR3 totals 12 residues. The V end was cut by 7 bases, the J end by 8 bases, with 9 bases between. Germline CDR1 and CDR2: SNHLY and FYNNEI. The CDR3 coding sequence is TGTGCCAGCATGGAGATGGATTCACCCCTCCACTTT. It encodes CASMEMDSPLHF.

The J gene is TRBJ2-1, the V gene TRBV6-6; D uncertain. Germline CDR1 and CDR2: MNHNY and SVGAGI (reference sequence). The CDR3 spans 15 residues. The V end was cut by 0 bases, the J end by 7 bases, with 13 bases between. CDR3 in amino acids: CASSYSTTRSNEQFF. Here the CDR3 DNA reads TGTGCCAGCAGTTACTCGACCACCCGGAGTAATGAGCAGTTCTTC.

The rearrangement joins TRBV27 to TRBJ1-5, with a weak D call TRBD1 (6 bases). In germline, CDR1 is MNHEY, CDR2 SMNVEV (reference sequence). This CDR3 contains 16 residues. V was trimmed by 3 bases and J by 1 base, leaving 13 bases between them. The DNA of the CDR3 is TGTGCCAGCAGTTTGTCCGGGACAAGGAGCAATCAGCCCCAGCATTTT. Translating gives CASSLSGTRSNQPQHF.

This rearrangement joins TRBV18 to TRBJ1-5, with D unresolved. The CDR3 extends over 14 amino acids. The V end was cut by 6 bases, the J end by 4 bases, with 13 bases between. Germline V gene lookup returns CDR1 KGHSH and CDR2 LQKENI. CDR3 sequence reads: CASSPTNVNQPQHF. The CDR3 DNA sequence: TGTGCCAGCTCGCCGACAAATGTAAATCAGCCCCAGCATTTT.

This chain uses TRBV6-6 with TRBJ2-1; 10 bases align to TRBD1. With 10 bases clipped from V and 9 bases from J, the junction kept 18 bases outside the gene matches. The CDR3 sequence is 16 residues long. Germline V CDR1 and CDR2: MNHNY, SVGAGI (reference sequence). The CDR3 DNA reads TGTGCCACCCAAGCGCCGGGACAGGGGATGGAGGGTGAGCAGTTCTTC. This translates into CATQAPGQGMEGEQFF.

The V call is TRBV4-1, the J call TRBJ2-3; TRBD2 matches at 12 bases. The germline V gene encodes CDR1 MGHRA and CDR2 YSYEKL. This CDR3 is built from 17 residues. J lost 3 bases, V lost 3 bases, and 7 bases had no gene match. CDR3 residues: CASSHPPGLAGTDTQYF. CDR3 DNA: TGCGCCAGCAGCCACCCCCCCGGACTAGCGGGGACAGATACGCAGTATTTT.